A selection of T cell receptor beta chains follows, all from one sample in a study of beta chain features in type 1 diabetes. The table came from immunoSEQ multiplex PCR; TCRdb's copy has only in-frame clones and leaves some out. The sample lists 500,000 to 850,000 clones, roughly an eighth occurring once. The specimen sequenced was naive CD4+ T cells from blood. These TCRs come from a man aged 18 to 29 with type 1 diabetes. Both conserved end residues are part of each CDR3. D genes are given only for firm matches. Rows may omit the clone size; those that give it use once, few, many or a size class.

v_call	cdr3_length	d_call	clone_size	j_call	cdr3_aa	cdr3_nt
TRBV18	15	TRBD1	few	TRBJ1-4	CASSPGTDTIGKLFF	TGTGCCAGCTCGCCCGGGACAGATACCATTGGGAAACTGTTTTTT
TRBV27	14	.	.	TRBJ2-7	CASSLSEGFREQYF	TGTGCCAGCAGTTTATCGGAGGGATTTCGCGAGCAGTACTTC
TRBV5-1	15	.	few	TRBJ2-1	CASSFIMTDYNEQFF	TGCGCCAGCAGCTTTATTATGACAGATTACAATGAGCAGTTCTTC
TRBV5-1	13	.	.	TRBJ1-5	CASKVRDDQPQHF	TGCGCCAGCAAGGTGCGGGACGATCAGCCCCAGCATTTT
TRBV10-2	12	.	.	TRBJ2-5	CASSESRLTQYF	TGCGCCAGCAGTGAGTCCCGGCTCACCCAGTACTTC
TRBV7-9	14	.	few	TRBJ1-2	CASPQGTENYGYTF	TGTGCCAGCCCCCAGGGGACGGAGAACTATGGCTACACCTTC
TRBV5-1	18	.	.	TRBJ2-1	CASSLAGQTTSSYNEQFF	TGCGCCAGCAGCTTGGCCGGACAGACTACGAGCTCCTACAATGAGCAGTTCTTC
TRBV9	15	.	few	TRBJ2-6	CASSGQGSGANVLTF	TGTGCCAGCAGCGGCCAGGGCTCTGGGGCCAACGTCCTGACTTTC
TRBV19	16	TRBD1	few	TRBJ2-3	CASSSWGTAVTDTQYF	TGTGCCAGTAGTTCCTGGGGGACAGCAGTCACAGATACGCAGTATTTT
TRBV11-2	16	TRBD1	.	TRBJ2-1	CASSFLGQGYYNEQFF	TGTGCCAGCAGCTTTTTGGGACAGGGGTACTACAATGAGCAGTTCTTC
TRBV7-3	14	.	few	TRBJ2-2	CASSAGGNTGELFF	TGTGCCAGCAGCGCCGGGGGGAACACCGGGGAGCTGTTTTTT
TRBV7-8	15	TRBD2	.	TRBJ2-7	CASSLETSGGYEQYF	TGTGCCAGCAGCTTAGAGACTAGCGGGGGGTACGAGCAGTACTTC
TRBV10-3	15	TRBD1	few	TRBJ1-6	CAISERGGGNSPLHF	TGTGCCATCAGTGAGAGAGGGGGCGGTAATTCACCCCTCCACTTT
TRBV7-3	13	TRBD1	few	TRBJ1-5	CASSLTEGAAQHF	TGTGCCAGCAGCTTAACGGAGGGGGCAGCCCAGCATTTT
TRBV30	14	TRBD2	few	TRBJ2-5	CAWSVGGSPRTQYF	TGTGCCTGGAGTGTGGGGGGGAGTCCCCGGACCCAGTACTTC
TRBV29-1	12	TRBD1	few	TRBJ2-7	CSVEGTGLEQYF	TGCAGCGTTGAAGGGACAGGACTTGAGCAGTACTTC
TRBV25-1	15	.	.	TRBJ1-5	CASSLHRGGNQPQHF	TGTGCCAGCAGTCTGCATCGGGGGGGCAATCAGCCCCAGCATTTT
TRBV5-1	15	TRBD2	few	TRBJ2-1	CASSSGTSGFNEQFF	TGCGCCAGCAGCTCCGGGACTAGCGGGTTTAATGAGCAGTTCTTC
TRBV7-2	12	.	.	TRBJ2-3	CASSLARYTQYF	TGTGCCAGCAGCTTAGCAAGGTATACGCAGTATTTT
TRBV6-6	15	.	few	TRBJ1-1	CASSYPTGTYTEAFF	TGTGCCAGCAGTTACCCCACAGGGACCTACACTGAAGCTTTCTTT